Below, 32 T cell receptor beta chains from the same sample are listed, as sequenced in a study of CD8 T cells in Susac syndrome (dated by TCRdb to 2018 to 2020). The library came from the immunoSEQ multiplex PCR assay. RNA was extracted using the RNeasy kit, and roughly 0.5 to 1 microgram was reverse transcribed with random hexamers. The public reads were run again by TCRdb, first through fastp at Q25 and then through MiXCR, and only productive beta chains were kept. Identical CDR3 proteins give one entry, which carries the most common genes and DNA. The sample table contains 50,000 or so distinct CDR3 sequences; only one count was recorded for 93% of them. The top ten clones comprise about 0.51% of the sample. The sample was CD8+ T cells from PBMCs. Receptors were obtained from a human donor with multiple sclerosis.

The V and J genes are TRBV5-1 and TRBJ1-1; D uncertain. CDR3 length: 16 residues. The germline V and J ends were trimmed by 0 bases and 1 base, with 13 bases remaining between them. CDR1 and CDR2 (germline): SGHRS, YFSETQ. CDR3 region: CASSLAREEENTEAFF. The CDR3 region has the DNA TGCGCCAGCAGCTTGGCCCGGGAGGAGGAGAACACTGAAGCTTTCTTT.

This chain links TRBV18 with TRBJ1-3; no reliable D call. This CDR3 is built from 17 residues. CDR1 is KGHSH, CDR2 LQKENI, per germline. The ends were cut back, 3 bases at V and 1 base at J, with 16 bases in the middle. CDR3 sequence (DNA): TGTGCCAGCTCACCGCCGCTTGCCTCTAAATCTGGAAACACCATATATTTT. This encodes CASSPPLASKSGNTIYF. Full variable domain (missing parts from reference TRBV18 and TRBJ1-3): NAGVMQNPRHLVRRRGQEARLRCSPMKGHSHVYWYRQLPEEGLKFMVYLQKENIIDESGMPKERFSAEFPKEGPSILRIQQVVRGDSAAYFCASSPPLASKSGNTIYFGEGSWLTVV.

V usage is TRBV2 and J usage is TRBJ1-2; a possible D gene is TRBD1 (6 bases). The CDR3 extends over 14 amino acids. The germline V gene encodes CDR1 SNHLY and CDR2 FYNNEI. The V end lost 3 bases, the J end lost 6 bases, and 14 bases lay between the germline ends. The CDR3 loop reads CASSDYRVRHGYTF. In DNA form, the CDR3 reads TGTGCCAGCAGTGATTACAGGGTGAGGCATGGCTACACCTTC.

Notes on this clonotype: One end of the junction fails to match germline, which may point to a read error. V usage is TRBV19 and J usage is TRBJ1-1; D is possibly TRBD1 (5 bases). Per germline, CDR1 LNHDA and CDR2 SQIVND (reference sequence). The CDR3 sequence is 13 residues long. The CDR3 protein is CASSIGVAGNHHF. DNA of the CDR3: TGTGCCAGTAGTATAGGGGTTGCAGGGAACCATCATTTT.

The chain is built from TRBV19 and TRBJ1-5; D not resolved. CDR3 length equals 16 residues. Germline lookup yields CDR1 LNHDA and CDR2 SQIVND (reference sequence). V was pared by 8 bases and J by 0 bases, with 17 bases between. The DNA for the CDR3 is TGTGCCAGTTCGGCGACACCGAATTATAGCAATCAGCCCCAGCATTTT. Protein: CASSATPNYSNQPQHF.

The chain recombines TRBV23-1 with TRBJ2-6; a possible D gene is TRBD1 (6 bases). TRBV23-1 is flagged as an ORF with uncertain function. With 5 bases removed from V and 0 bases from J, the gap between germline ends came to 11 bases. CDR3 length equals 16 residues. The DNA for the CDR3 is TGCGCCAGCAGTAGGGACACCTCCTCTGGGGCCAACGTCCTGACTTTC. It yields the protein CASSRDTSSGANVLTF.

The chain uses TRBV6-2 or TRBV6-3 and TRBJ2-1; 10 bases are a match to TRBD2. The CDR3 has 14 residues. Germline V CDR1 and CDR2: MNHEY, SVGEGT. V was pared by 1 base and J by 8 bases, with 2 bases of the junction left unmatched. This CDR3 is CASSYYLAGDEQFF. DNA of the CDR3: TGTGCCAGCAGTTACTACCTAGCGGGGGATGAGCAGTTCTTC.

This clonotype was recorded only once. The chain couples TRBV11-2 to TRBJ2-5; 8 bases match TRBD1. Trimming took 1 base from V and 1 from J; bases not matched to a gene: 2. CDR3 length: 15 amino acids. Germline assignment: CDR1 SGHAT and CDR2 FQNNGV. The DNA of the CDR3 is TGTGCCAGCAGCTTAGTGGGACAGGCCCAAGAGACCCAGTACTTC. The encoded protein is CASSLVGQAQETQYF. Full variable domain (rest looked up from reference TRBV11-2 and TRBJ2-5): EAGVAQSPRYKIIEKRQSVAFWCNPISGHATLYWYQQILGQGPKLLIQFQNNGVVDDSQLPKDRFSAERLKGVDSTLKIQPAKLEDSAVYLCASSLVGQAQETQYFGPGTRLLVL.

V is TRBV4-1 and J is TRBJ2-2, with 7 positions matching TRBD2. The CDR3 consists of 16 residues. The germline gives CDR1 MGHRA, CDR2 YSYEKL. The V and J ends lost 4 bases and 6 bases, in that order; junction bases with no gene match: 11. The CDR3: CASSPELPSGPGELFF. The CDR3 region has the DNA TGCGCCAGCAGCCCTGAACTTCCTAGCGGCCCCGGGGAGCTGTTTTTT.

The rearrangement links TRBV27 to TRBJ2-7, with a possible D match to TRBD2 (5 bases). The germline V and J ends were trimmed by 5 bases and 0 bases, with 14 bases remaining between them. Germline assignment: CDR1 MNHEY and CDR2 SMNVEV (reference sequence). The CDR3 totals 15 residues. DNA of the CDR3: TGTGCCAGCAGTGCCTCGCGGGCGAGCTCCTACGAGCAGTACTTC. Its protein product is CASSASRASSYEQYF.

This rearrangement joins TRBV6-5 to TRBJ2-7; no reliable D call. The CDR3 sequence is 16 residues long. Germline CDR1 reads MNHEY; CDR2 reads SVGAGI. V was cut by 2 bases and J by 1 base, with 15 bases left in between. The CDR3 is CASSYTRQAPSYEQYF. Written as DNA, the CDR3 is TGTGCCAGCAGTTACACAAGACAAGCACCTTCCTACGAGCAGTACTTC.

The chain couples TRBV27 to TRBJ2-7; the D is unclear. V lost 5 bases to trimming and J lost 0 bases, with 17 bases between them. The CDR3 extends over 16 amino acids. CDR1 is MNHEY, CDR2 SMNVEV, per germline (reference sequence). The CDR3 here is CASSLTLQDLSYEQYF. In DNA form, the CDR3 reads TGTGCCAGCAGTCTCACACTGCAGGACCTCTCCTACGAGCAGTACTTC.

The CDR3 here is CASSQLAGDVNTEAFF. DNA of the CDR3: TGTGCCAGCAGCCAATTGGCAGGGGACGTGAACACTGAAGCTTTCTTT. The chain combines TRBV3-1 with TRBJ1-1; D might be TRBD1 (6 bases). V shed 2 bases and J shed 0 bases, with 13 bases lying between them. CDR1 and CDR2 from the germline V gene are LGHDT and YNNKEL (reference sequence). CDR3 length: 16 residues.

The rearrangement joins TRBV19 to TRBJ2-1, with TRBD2 identical over 9 bases. Germline V gives CDR1 LNHDA, CDR2 SQIVND (reference sequence). The V and J ends lost 3 bases and 7 bases, in that order; junction bases with no gene match: 16. The CDR3 has 18 amino acids. In nucleotides, the CDR3 is TGTGCCAGTAGTATCGCCCGTAGGCTAGCGGGGCCGGGGAATGAGCAGTTCTTC. Encoded protein: CASSIARRLAGPGNEQFF.

The chain carries TRBV5-4 and TRBJ1-2; a weak D match, TRBD1 (6 bases). The V gene lost 1 base and the J gene lost 4 bases, with 8 bases spanning the gap. The CDR3 has 13 residues. Germline lookup yields CDR1 SGHNT and CDR2 YYREEE (reference sequence). CDR3 in amino acids: CASSLRGSYGYTF. Written as DNA, the CDR3 is TGTGCCAGCAGCTTGAGGGGGAGCTATGGCTACACCTTC.

The chain couples TRBV11-2 to TRBJ2-7, with unresolved D. The germline gives CDR1 SGHAT, CDR2 FQNNGV. The CDR3 is 12 amino acids. The ends were cut back, 1 base at V and 6 bases at J, with 7 bases in the middle. In DNA, the CDR3 is TGTGCCAGCAGCTTAGGGTTACCCGAGCAGTACTTC. Its protein product is CASSLGLPEQYF.

This chain joins TRBV3-1 and TRBJ2-6; 7 bases line up with TRBD1. V was pared by 1 base and J by 0 bases, with 15 bases of the junction left unmatched. Per germline, CDR1 LGHDT and CDR2 YNNKEL (reference sequence). The CDR3 runs 21 residues. CDR3 nucleotides: TGTGCCAGCAGCCAAGTAACCCCTAACGACAGGGCGAACTCTGGGGCCAACGTCCTGACTTTC. Protein product: CASSQVTPNDRANSGANVLTF.

The chain employs TRBV9 and TRBJ2-1; D is undetermined. Germline V lookup: CDR1 SGDLS, CDR2 YYNGEE. V lost 0 bases, J lost 0 bases, and 10 bases lay in between. The CDR3 extends over 16 amino acids. Written as DNA, the CDR3 is TGTGCCAGCAGCGTAGACGAGCGCCGCTCCTACAATGAGCAGTTCTTC. The encoded protein is CASSVDERRSYNEQFF.

The V and J genes are TRBV6-6 and TRBJ2-2; tentatively, D is TRBD2 (5 bases). CDR1 and CDR2 (germline): MNHNY, SVGAGI (reference sequence). CDR3 length equals 16 residues. The V end lost 5 bases, the J end lost 4 bases, and 17 bases lay between the germline ends. The CDR3: CASSLAAGAGTGELFF. CDR3 nucleotides: TGTGCCAGCAGTCTCGCGGCGGGCGCAGGCACCGGGGAGCTGTTTTTT.

The chain employs TRBV12-3 or TRBV12-4 and TRBJ2-7; D not resolved. The CDR3 loop spans 13 amino acids. V lost 1 base and J lost 2, with 6 bases in between. The CDR3 region is CASSLGLTYEQYF. Written as DNA, the CDR3 is TGTGCCAGCAGTTTAGGACTGACCTACGAGCAGTACTTC.

V and J are TRBV28 and TRBJ2-5; the match to TRBD1 covers 9 bases. CDR1 MDHEN and CDR2 SYDVKM come from the germline V gene. The CDR3 length is 17 residues. After removal of 2 bases from V and 1 base from J, the junction contained 8 bases not matched to a gene. The DNA for the CDR3 is TGTGCCAGCAGTTTACTTTCCGGGACAGGGCCCCAAGAGACCCAGTACTTC. Translating gives CASSLLSGTGPQETQYF.

V and J are TRBV3-1 and TRBJ2-4; D is unclear. V lost 0 bases and J lost 0, with 12 bases in between. This CDR3 region has 17 residues. Germline values: CDR1 LGHDT, CDR2 YNNKEL (reference sequence). In DNA form, the CDR3 reads TGTGCCAGCAGCCAAGAAGGAGCGACGCTAGCCAAAAACATTCAGTACTTC. This encodes CASSQEGATLAKNIQYF.

Notes on this clonotype: The junction departs from the called germline gene at one end, perhaps through a read error. The chain couples TRBV6-2 or TRBV6-3 to TRBJ2-2; D might be TRBD2 (5 bases). Germline CDR1 is MNHEY and CDR2 is SVGEGT. CDR3 size: 15 residues. The CDR3 nucleotides are TGTGCCGGCAGTTACGGGGAGAGCTACACCGGGGAGCTGTTTTTT. It codes for CAGSYGESYTGELFF.

This chain connects TRBV6-2 or TRBV6-3 to TRBJ2-7; D remains ambiguous. V lost 7 bases and J lost 3, with 16 bases in between. This CDR3 comprises 14 residues. Germline-derived CDR1 and CDR2 are MNHEY and SVGEGT. CDR3 amino acids: CASTPTTPHYEQYF. The CDR3 DNA sequence: TGTGCCAGCACCCCCACGACACCCCACTACGAGCAGTACTTC.

In this sample, this clonotype turned up once. This chain uses TRBV27 with TRBJ1-5; 7 positions agree with TRBD1. Germline CDR1 reads MNHEY; CDR2 reads SMNVEV (reference sequence). The CDR3 consists of 15 residues. V was pared by 5 bases and J by 2 bases, with 6 bases of the junction left unmatched. CDR3 protein: CASSPDRDGNQPQHF. CDR3 coding DNA: TGTGCCAGCAGTCCAGACAGGGATGGCAATCAGCCCCAGCATTTT.

The chain joins TRBV11-2 to TRBJ1-5; no firm D call. CDR3 length: 14 residues. Germline assignment: CDR1 SGHAT and CDR2 FQNNGV. V was cut by 6 bases and J by 2 bases, with 11 bases left in between. The CDR3, as DNA: TGTGCCAGCAGTGACCGGGAGGGCAATCAGCCCCAGCATTTT. This sequence encodes CASSDREGNQPQHF.

The chain employs TRBV2 and TRBJ1-5; 11 positions match TRBD1. This CDR3 contains 14 residues. V was clipped by 6 bases and J by 5 bases; unmatched bases: 3. Germline assignment: CDR1 SNHLY and CDR2 FYNNEI. The CDR3 nucleotides are TGTGCCAGCAGCGCGGGACAGGGGGATCAGCCCCAGCATTTT. Translation gives CASSAGQGDQPQHF.

The chain employs TRBV10-1 and TRBJ2-5; weak D call: TRBD2 (5 bases). The CDR3 is 14 amino acids. Deletions cut 3 bases from V and 0 bases from J, with 8 bases between. Germline V gene lookup returns CDR1 WNHNN and CDR2 SYGVQD (reference sequence). The CDR3 sequence is CASSEWTDQETQYF. CDR3 sequence (DNA): TGCGCCAGCAGTGAATGGACTGACCAAGAGACCCAGTACTTC.

The V call is TRBV19, the J call TRBJ2-3; D is possibly TRBD1 or TRBD2 (5 bases each). Trimming pared 5 bases from V and 4 bases from J, leaving 7 bases between. This CDR3 comprises 12 residues. Germline assignment: CDR1 LNHDA and CDR2 SQIVND (reference sequence). CDR3 loop: CASSLGADTQYF. The CDR3 DNA follows: TGTGCCAGTAGTTTGGGGGCAGATACGCAGTATTTT.

This clonotype has only a few counts. This sequence joins TRBV15 and TRBJ2-7; tentative D call: TRBD1 (6 bases). The V end lost 5 bases, the J end lost 2 bases, and 16 bases lay between the germline ends. Germline CDR1 is LNHNV and CDR2 is YYDKDF (reference sequence). The CDR3 has 15 residues. CDR3 bases: TGTGCCACCAGCCCGTTCCGGGACACCACCTACGAGCAGTACTTC. Translating it yields CATSPFRDTTYEQYF.

The chain is built from TRBV5-1 and TRBJ1-4; 7 bases are a match to TRBD1. The CDR3 extends over 15 amino acids. V trimming: 5 bases; J trimming: 7 bases; junction bases outside the gene matches: 11. The germline CDR1 and CDR2 sequences are SGHRS and YFSETQ. CDR3 bases: TGCGCCAGCAGAAACCCAGGGGGGGGGAGTGAAAAACTGTTTTTT. This translates into CASRNPGGGSEKLFF.

This chain uses TRBV20-1 with TRBJ2-2; 11 positions match TRBD2. Germline CDR1 reads DFQATT; CDR2 reads SNEGSKA (reference sequence). The CDR3 sequence is 21 residues long. The J segment lost 4 bases and the V segment lost 1 base, leaving 20 bases of the junction unmatched. CDR3 loop: CSARVTSSGGYTHQSTGELFF. In DNA form, the CDR3 reads TGCAGTGCTAGAGTCACCTCTAGCGGGGGGTATACGCATCAATCCACCGGGGAGCTGTTTTTT.